This is a list of T cell receptor beta chains from one sample in a study of T-cell memory formation after mild COVID-19. One entry per CDR3 protein, called by TCRdb with MiXCR from the 5' RACE reads. This table has 150,000 to 200,000 distinct CDR3 sequences, around 10% appearing once. The sample consisted of PBMCs or a T cell subset sorted from them (not recorded which). All receptors come from a man aged 18 to 35 who had mild COVID-19 (a few samples of this study predate the infection). Cell type and time point are not known. CDR3s include the opening cysteine and the closing phenylalanine or tryptophan. Fields, in order: clone size, J gene, V gene, D gene, CDR3 DNA, CDR3 protein. D genes are given only for firm matches. Rows may omit the clone size; those that give it use once, few, many or a size class.

- TRBJ2-3 TRBV4-3 - TGCGCCAGCAGCCAAGATGGGAACACAGATACGCAGTATTTT CASSQDGNTDTQYF
few TRBJ1-5 TRBV12-2 - TGTGCAAGTCGCTTAGTTAGTCAGAGCCCTAGTGCCCCAACTAAGCCCCAGCATTTT CASRLVSQSPSAPTKPQHF
many TRBJ1-2 TRBV5-1 - TGCGCCAGCAGCGCTGGACCTAGCTATGGCTACACCTTC CASSAGPSYGYTF
- TRBJ2-3 TRBV10-3 - TGTGCCATTACTAGCTCTGCAGATACGCAGTATTTT CAITSSADTQYF
- TRBJ1-1 TRBV5-5 - TGTGCCAGCAGCTTGCAGGTTACCACTGAAGCTTTCTTT CASSLQVTTEAFF
many TRBJ2-1 TRBV20-1 TRBD2 TGCAGTGCTAGAGTAGCTAGCGGGGGGGCTAATGAGCAGTTCTTC CSARVASGGANEQFF
- TRBJ1-2 TRBV4-3 - TGCGCCAGCAGCCAAGGGAGTGGATATGGCTACACCTTC CASSQGSGYGYTF
- TRBJ2-3 TRBV5-1 TRBD1 TGCGCCAGCAGCCCCGGACAGGGTGGTACAGATACGCAGTATTTT CASSPGQGGTDTQYF
many TRBJ2-1 TRBV7-6 - TGTGCCAGCAGCTTACTCCCCTCGTCGGTCCCCCATGAGCAGTTCTTC CASSLLPSSVPHEQFF
few TRBJ2-2 TRBV7-2 - TGTGCCAGCAGCTTAGATAGGGCCAGGGGCACCGGGGAGCTGTTTTTT CASSLDRARGTGELFF
- TRBJ2-1 TRBV5-1 TRBD2 TGCGCCATCAGCTCGGGACTAGCGGGGGCCGTATTGGATGAGCAGTTCTTC CAISSGLAGAVLDEQFF
few TRBJ1-1 TRBV29-1 - TGCAGCGTTGTGGAACAACTGAACACTGAAGCTTTCTTT CSVVEQLNTEAFF
few TRBJ2-1 TRBV5-1 - TGCGCCAGCAGCTTGGCGGCCCCAAACAATGAGCAGTTCTTC CASSLAAPNNEQFF
- TRBJ2-7 TRBV29-1 - TGCAGCGTGGGCGGGGTTCTTACCTACGAGCAGTACTTC CSVGGVLTYEQYF
- TRBJ1-5 TRBV7-9 - TGTGCCAGCAGCCCGGACAGTGGCGGGTATCAGCCCCAGCATTTT CASSPDSGGYQPQHF
few TRBJ2-1 TRBV14 - TGTGCCAGCAGCCAAGATAGTTACAGGGATGAGCAGTTCTTC CASSQDSYRDEQFF
few TRBJ2-4 TRBV11-2 TRBD2 TGTGCCAGCAGCGGGAGGACTAGCGGGCTACTAGCCAAAAACATTCAGTACTTC CASSGRTSGLLAKNIQYF
few TRBJ1-2 TRBV18 - TGTGCCAGCTCACTCGGAGACCTGGCCGGCTACACCTTC CASSLGDLAGYTF
many TRBJ1-2 TRBV7-9 - TGTGCCAGCAGCGTCGGGAGGCTTGAGGGCTACACCTTC CASSVGRLEGYTF
- TRBJ1-3 TRBV12-3/TRBV12-4 - TGTGCCTCCCGCCGGAACACCATATATTTT CASRRNTIYF
few TRBJ2-3 TRBV19 - TGTGCCAGTAGTACGGGAATTACAAGCACAGATACGCAGTATTTT CASSTGITSTDTQYF
many TRBJ1-5 TRBV12-3/TRBV12-4 - TGTGCCAGCAGACTATCGAGCAATCAGCCCCAGCATTTT CASRLSSNQPQHF
few TRBJ1-1 TRBV5-1 TRBD1 TGCGCCAGCAGCCCGGGACAGGGGCTCAACACTGAAGCTTTCTTT CASSPGQGLNTEAFF
- TRBJ1-2 TRBV11-1 TRBD1 TGTGCCAGCAGCACAAGACAGGGGGACTATGGCTACACCTTC CASSTRQGDYGYTF
many TRBJ2-3 TRBV2 TRBD2 TGTGCCAGCGGGGGGGACCGCGATACGCAGTATTTT CASGGDRDTQYF
- TRBJ2-2 TRBV18 - TGTGCCAGCTCCCAAACCGGGGAGCTGTTTTTT CASSQTGELFF
- TRBJ2-1 TRBV4-3 - TGCGCCAGCAGCCAAGACAGAGCCTACAATGAGCAGTTCTTC CASSQDRAYNEQFF
- TRBJ1-5 TRBV6-5 - TGTGCCAGCAGTTACGTGGGAGAGGGCCAGCCCCAGCATTTT CASSYVGEGQPQHF
- TRBJ1-2 TRBV20-1 TRBD1 TGCAGTGCTCACCCCGCGGGACAGGGGGTCGGCTACACCTTC CSAHPAGQGVGYTF
few TRBJ2-5 TRBV4-2 TRBD2 TGTGCCAGCAGCCAAGTGAGCGGGGGGGAGGAGACCCAGTACTTC CASSQVSGGEETQYF
many TRBJ2-5 TRBV20-1 - TGCAGTGCGGGGGACACCTCATCGGAGACCCAGTACTTC CSAGDTSSETQYF
- TRBJ1-2 TRBV20-1 - TGCAGTGCTAGCCGAGGGACGCAAACCTACACCTTC CSASRGTQTYTF
- TRBJ2-6 TRBV9 - TGTGCCAGCAGCGTAGCCCCCTCTGGGGCCAACGTCCTGACTTTC CASSVAPSGANVLTF
- TRBJ1-1 TRBV4-3 TRBD1 TGCGCCAGCAGCCAGGGGACAGTCCAGGGAATTTCCGCTGAAGCTTTCTTT CASSQGTVQGISAEAFF
few TRBJ2-1 TRBV6-1 - TGTGCCAGCAGTCGGGAACGCTACAATGAGCAGTTCTTC CASSRERYNEQFF
many TRBJ2-4 TRBV20-1 - TGCAGTGCTAGAGATTTGGGGGCCCTAGCCAAAAACATTCAGTACTTC CSARDLGALAKNIQYF
- TRBJ1-6 TRBV7-3 TRBD1 TGTGCCAGCAGCCTGAACGACAGGGGGCGAAATTCACCCCTCCACTTT CASSLNDRGRNSPLHF
many TRBJ1-2 TRBV4-3 - TGCGCCAGCAGCCAAGGATATAACTATGGCTACACCTTC CASSQGYNYGYTF
- TRBJ2-3 TRBV20-1 TRBD1 TGCAGTGCTGACAGACAGGGTGCAGATACGCAGTATTTT CSADRQGADTQYF
- TRBJ2-7 TRBV5-1 - TGCGCCAGCAGCAAAGGACGGAGCTACGAGCAGTACTTC CASSKGRSYEQYF
many TRBJ1-1 TRBV20-1 - TGCAGTGCTATTCCTCCCAGGGGCGGCACTGAAGCTTTCTTT CSAIPPRGGTEAFF
- TRBJ2-5 TRBV4-3 - TGCGCCAGCAGCCAAGATACAGTGACTAGGGAGACCCAGTACTTC CASSQDTVTRETQYF
few TRBJ1-2 TRBV4-3 - TGCGCCAGCAGCCCCCAGCCACTTAATGGCTACACCTTC CASSPQPLNGYTF
few TRBJ2-2 TRBV7-3 TRBD1 TGTGCCAGCAGCCCCGGACAGGGTCTCGGCACCGGGGAGCTGTTTTTT CASSPGQGLGTGELFF
few TRBJ1-1 TRBV20-1 - TGCAGTGCTAGAGATCCCCGGGGAGCGAACACTGAAGCTTTCTTT CSARDPRGANTEAFF
once TRBJ2-3 TRBV20-1 TRBD2 TGCAGTGCTAGAAAAATAGCGGGGGGGCCGACGACCACAGATACGCAGTATTTT CSARKIAGGPTTTDTQYF
- TRBJ2-1 TRBV5-1 - TGCGCCAGCAGCTTGGGCGGGACAGCGGACAATGAGCAGTTCTTC CASSLGGTADNEQFF
once TRBJ2-3 TRBV19 - TGTGCCAGTATTAAGACCGGACTAAGCACAGATACGCAGTATTTT CASIKTGLSTDTQYF
many TRBJ2-2 TRBV19 TRBD1 TGTGCCAGTAGTATTGGGACAGGAGGGTCCGGGGAGCTGTTTTTT CASSIGTGGSGELFF
- TRBJ1-5 TRBV7-2 - TGTGCCAGCACCCCAAGCAGCAGGGGTAGTAGCAATCAGCCCCAGCATTTT CASTPSSRGSSNQPQHF
- TRBJ2-7 TRBV12-3/TRBV12-4 TRBD2 TGTGCCAGCAGTTTTAGACTAGCGGGGGGCTACGAGCAGTACTTC CASSFRLAGGYEQYF
few TRBJ1-2 TRBV4-1 - TGCGCCAGCAGCCAAGACAGGGACTATGGCTACACCTTC CASSQDRDYGYTF
- TRBJ1-2 TRBV29-1 - TGCAGCGTTGATAAAGGGGGTCGATATGGCTACACCTTC CSVDKGGRYGYTF